Included here is one T cell receptor (beta chain) sequence, with context. Its antigen remains unidentified. Base-call qualities are not available, and no considerably larger clone is one nucleotide away. The immunoSEQ Assay, a bias-controlled multiplex PCR, was used to amplify TCRbeta CDR3 regions from genomic DNA. The original pipeline was this. Nucleated cell counts per sample were estimated from amplification of reference gene primers within the assay. Sequence reads were collapsed and filtered to measure the absolute abundance of every unique TCRbeta CDR3 rearrangement. For each sample, productive Simpson clonality was calculated as the square root of Simpson's diversity index over productive rearrangements. In TCRdb, the immuneACCESS table is reduced to in-frame sequences with V and J assigned. These tables do not hold every clone; where another copy was compared, an unresolved V gene accounts for under half, and the others remain unexplained. V and J calls and clone size are as listed in that table; D and trimming were resolved from the DNA. The sample data list some 270,000 clones, and around nine tenths of these were observed just once. The top ten clones comprise around 0.8% of the sample.

This specimen belongs to a study of blood T cell repertoires in COVID-19 (TCRdb year 2020). As for the study more broadly: Samples covering the acute and convalescent phases of COVID-19 were provided by collaborators in the United States, Italy and Spain. The prospective study material was composed of cDNA or gDNA derived from T cells, B-cell-depleted T cells, or PBMCs. Deeply sampled blood TCRbeta repertoires from subjects exposed to, actively infected with, or recovered from COVID-19 were included in the dataset. The repertoires were released in a freely available public database intended as a resource for research on the immune response to SARS-CoV-2. The samples were drawn from two sources: the first 160 participants of the ongoing ImmuneRACE study, and 1,000 to 1,500 subjects contributed by 6 global collaborators. Sample metadata almost always included a de-identified subject ID, COVID-19 status, age in years and sex. Where HLA class I and class II types were available, the types were taken from metadata supplied by the sample provider, not from assay-based typing. Beyond this particular receptor, the publication reports: The quantity of clinical and demographic metadata differed by source and by participant and was supplied without curation.

The trim is 5 bases for V and 7 bases for J, with a gap of 11 bases between the germline ends. From cysteine to phenylalanine, the CDR3 is 12 amino acids long. Only the CDR3 region is kept as DNA, spanning 36 bases read in frame from base 1. The CDR1 and CDR2 encoded by the germline V gene are MDHEN and SYDVKM. The collaborating institutions used their own protocols to collect whole blood in K2EDTA tubes. For TCRbeta analysis, collaborator samples were shipped as frozen whole blood, as isolated PBMCs, or as DNA extracted from either sample type. Rearrangement joined TRBV28 to TRBJ1-1; the D gene is unclear. The source is a man aged 25-40 years with acute or convalescent COVID-19. Sequencing was done on a sample of peripheral blood. The CDR3 in this case is CASSPTGSEAFF. The DNA sequence is TGTGCCAGCAGTCCTACCGGTAGTGAAGCTTTCTTT.